This T cell receptor (beta chain) is drawn from a study of shared clonotypes between healthy human individuals. About the research overall: A donor's plate count was three for CD4 naive and three for CD4 memory; CD8 naive had two and CD8 memory one. Broader study findings: Around 5% of naive CD4 clonotypes were shared across several donors.

About this clone: Its antigen is not known.

TCRdb's copy holds only in-frame clones and misses some; the assay was immunoSEQ multiplex PCR. The table lists 2,500,000 or so clones, just over 90% of them singletons. This CDR3 has 17 residues. Trimming removed 7 bases from V and 2 bases from J; junction bases left unmatched: 13. The V gene's germline CDR1 is MGHDK and CDR2 SYGVNS. The chain is built from TRBV25-1 and TRBJ2-3; 9 bases align to TRBD2. This receptor was taken from a young man in good health. The sample was naive CD4+ T cells sorted from blood. Stated subset: CD45RA+ positively selected. The CDR3 region has the DNA TGTGCCAGCAAAAGGCGGGAGGGCCGAACCTACACAGATACGCAGTATTTT. Protein product: CASKRREGRTYTDTQYF. The full variable domain, completed using reference TRBV25-1 and TRBJ2-3, is EADIYQTPRYLVIGTGKKITLECSQTMGHDKMYWYQQDPGMELHLIHYSYGVNSTEKGDLSSESTVSRIRTEHFPLTLESARPSHTSQYLCASKRREGRTYTDTQYFGPGTRLTVL.